These T cell receptor beta chains were read from a single sample in a study of lymphopenia after photon versus proton radiotherapy. Only in-frame clones appear in the TCRdb table, and some are missing; sequencing was by immunoSEQ multiplex PCR. Among tens of thousands of clones listed, approximately 87% were seen once. The source was peripheral blood, collected from a patient treated with proton-based radiotherapy. These receptors all stem from a man aged 80 or over with esophageal cancer. Both conserved end residues are part of each CDR3. Each record gives: J gene, D gene, clone size, V gene, CDR3 DNA, CDR3 protein. A D gene is named only where the DNA matches it firmly. Rows give clone size only sometimes, using once, few, many, or a class for an expanded clone.

j_call: TRBJ1-1
d_call: NA
clone_size: NA
v_call: TRBV6-5
cdr3_nt: TGTGCCAGCAGTTATTGGACGGGCACTGAAGCTTTCTTT
cdr3_aa: CASSYWTGTEAFF

j_call: TRBJ2-7
d_call: NA
clone_size: NA
v_call: TRBV7-9
cdr3_nt: TGTGCCAGCACCGGGGGCCTCTACGAGCAGTACTTC
cdr3_aa: CASTGGLYEQYF

j_call: TRBJ1-4
d_call: TRBD1
clone_size: few
v_call: TRBV18
cdr3_nt: TGTGCCAGCTCGCTGAACAGGGGGCAAGGTGAAAAACTGTTTTTT
cdr3_aa: CASSLNRGQGEKLFF

j_call: TRBJ2-7
d_call: TRBD1
clone_size: NA
v_call: TRBV27
cdr3_nt: TGTGCCAGCAGCTACGGACAGGGGGGCTACGAGCAGTACTTC
cdr3_aa: CASSYGQGGYEQYF

j_call: TRBJ2-2
d_call: NA
clone_size: NA
v_call: TRBV13
cdr3_nt: TGTGCCAGCAGCCGACTTAGCGACACCGGGGAGCTGTTTTTT
cdr3_aa: CASSRLSDTGELFF

j_call: TRBJ1-1
d_call: NA
clone_size: once
v_call: TRBV18
cdr3_nt: TGTGCCAGCTCACCCCTGGGGCCGAAGAACACTGAAGCTTTCTTT
cdr3_aa: CASSPLGPKNTEAFF

j_call: TRBJ1-4
d_call: NA
clone_size: NA
v_call: TRBV5-8
cdr3_nt: TGTGCCAGCAGCTTCGGGGGATTGGAAAAACTGTTTTTT
cdr3_aa: CASSFGGLEKLFF

j_call: TRBJ2-7
d_call: NA
clone_size: NA
v_call: TRBV7-2
cdr3_nt: TGTGCCAGCAGCCCCGGCCGGGGCCGGGAGCAGTACTTC
cdr3_aa: CASSPGRGREQYF

j_call: TRBJ1-2
d_call: NA
clone_size: NA
v_call: TRBV29-1
cdr3_nt: TGCAGCGTTGAGAGGGGAATCAATGGCTACACCTTC
cdr3_aa: CSVERGINGYTF

j_call: TRBJ2-3
d_call: NA
clone_size: NA
v_call: TRBV6-5
cdr3_nt: TGTGCCAGCAGTTACTTACCCAGGGCGGGATCGCAGTATTTT
cdr3_aa: CASSYLPRAGSQYF

j_call: TRBJ1-3
d_call: NA
clone_size: few
v_call: TRBV4-1
cdr3_nt: TGCGCCAGCAGGGACCAGGGCAGTTCTGGAAACACCATATATTTT
cdr3_aa: CASRDQGSSGNTIYF

j_call: TRBJ2-2
d_call: TRBD1
clone_size: NA
v_call: TRBV15
cdr3_nt: TGTGCCACCAGCAGAGGACAGGGCCTCAGGACCGGGGAGCTGTTTTTT
cdr3_aa: CATSRGQGLRTGELFF

j_call: TRBJ2-1
d_call: NA
clone_size: NA
v_call: TRBV7-2
cdr3_nt: TGTGCCAGCACCTTGGGGCAGGAGCAGTTCTTC
cdr3_aa: CASTLGQEQFF

j_call: TRBJ1-5
d_call: NA
clone_size: NA
v_call: TRBV28
cdr3_nt: TGTGCCAGCAGTGGACATAGCAATCAGCCCCAGCATTTT
cdr3_aa: CASSGHSNQPQHF

j_call: TRBJ1-4
d_call: TRBD1
clone_size: NA
v_call: TRBV9
cdr3_nt: TGTGCCAGCAGCGTAGACCACCAAGGGACAGGATATGAAAAACTGTTTTTT
cdr3_aa: CASSVDHQGTGYEKLFF

j_call: TRBJ2-3
d_call: TRBD2
clone_size: NA
v_call: TRBV7-9
cdr3_nt: TGTGCCAGCAGCCGAGGGACTAGCGGGAGGGCCGAGGCAGATACGCAGTATTTT
cdr3_aa: CASSRGTSGRAEADTQYF

j_call: TRBJ2-5
d_call: TRBD2
clone_size: NA
v_call: TRBV7-2
cdr3_nt: TGTGCCAGCAGCCCGACTAGCGGGAGTATGGAGACCCAGTACTTC
cdr3_aa: CASSPTSGSMETQYF

j_call: TRBJ1-6
d_call: NA
clone_size: NA
v_call: TRBV23-1
cdr3_nt: TGCGCCAGCAGTCAATTTAAGGTGCCAGGGCCTTCACCCCTCCACTTT
cdr3_aa: CASSQFKVPGPSPLHF

j_call: TRBJ1-3
d_call: NA
clone_size: NA
v_call: TRBV5-1
cdr3_nt: TGCGCCAGCAGCTTGGTGCAGGCTCCTGGAAACACCATATATTTT
cdr3_aa: CASSLVQAPGNTIYF

j_call: TRBJ2-1
d_call: NA
clone_size: NA
v_call: TRBV7-9
cdr3_nt: TGTGCCAGCAGCTTTATGGGGAGCTCCTACAATGAGCAGTTCTTC
cdr3_aa: CASSFMGSSYNEQFF

j_call: TRBJ2-2
d_call: NA
clone_size: NA
v_call: TRBV2
cdr3_nt: TGTGCCAGCAGCCTTGTCGACACCGGGGAGCTGTTTTTT
cdr3_aa: CASSLVDTGELFF

j_call: TRBJ2-5
d_call: NA
clone_size: NA
v_call: TRBV9
cdr3_nt: TGTGCCAGCAGCGTACTTCAGGGGTTTCAAGAGACCCAGTACTTC
cdr3_aa: CASSVLQGFQETQYF

j_call: TRBJ1-3
d_call: TRBD1
clone_size: NA
v_call: TRBV30
cdr3_nt: TGTGCCTGGAGTGTTGGGGACAGGGGGCCGCACACCATATATTTT
cdr3_aa: CAWSVGDRGPHTIYF

j_call: TRBJ1-5
d_call: NA
clone_size: NA
v_call: TRBV2
cdr3_nt: TGTGCCAGCAGTGAAGCGGGACTTCCCCAGCATTTT
cdr3_aa: CASSEAGLPQHF

j_call: TRBJ1-1
d_call: NA
clone_size: few
v_call: TRBV19
cdr3_nt: TGTGCCAGTAGTGTCCCCGGGCGGCACATGAACACTGAAGCTTTCTTT
cdr3_aa: CASSVPGRHMNTEAFF

j_call: TRBJ2-4
d_call: TRBD1
clone_size: NA
v_call: TRBV4-1
cdr3_nt: TGCGCCAGCAGCCAATACGGACAGGTCGACAAAAACATTCAGTACTTC
cdr3_aa: CASSQYGQVDKNIQYF

j_call: TRBJ2-7
d_call: NA
clone_size: NA
v_call: TRBV5-1
cdr3_nt: TGCGCCAGCAGCTTAGACCGAAGCTCCTACGAGCAGTACTTC
cdr3_aa: CASSLDRSSYEQYF

j_call: TRBJ2-7
d_call: NA
clone_size: NA
v_call: TRBV5-4
cdr3_nt: TGTGCCAGCAGCTTGGACGAACAGTTCCACGAGCAGTACTTC
cdr3_aa: CASSLDEQFHEQYF

j_call: TRBJ2-1
d_call: NA
clone_size: NA
v_call: TRBV4-3
cdr3_nt: TGCGCCAGCAGCGATCCGGGATTGACGAGCTCCTACAATGAGCAGTTCTTC
cdr3_aa: CASSDPGLTSSYNEQFF

j_call: TRBJ1-2
d_call: NA
clone_size: NA
v_call: TRBV7-8
cdr3_nt: TGTGCCAGCAGCTTTTATGGGTCAAACTATGGCTACACCTTC
cdr3_aa: CASSFYGSNYGYTF

j_call: TRBJ1-2
d_call: NA
clone_size: NA
v_call: TRBV27
cdr3_nt: TGTGCCAGCAGCACACTAGGGTATGGCTACACCTTC
cdr3_aa: CASSTLGYGYTF

j_call: TRBJ2-5
d_call: NA
clone_size: NA
v_call: TRBV7-6
cdr3_nt: TGTGCCAGCAGCTTAGAAAGGGTGACCCAGTACTTC
cdr3_aa: CASSLERVTQYF

j_call: TRBJ2-2
d_call: NA
clone_size: NA
v_call: TRBV19
cdr3_nt: TGTGCCAGTAGTATTCTTGGGGGGTTCGGGGAGCTGTTTTTT
cdr3_aa: CASSILGGFGELFF

j_call: TRBJ2-3
d_call: NA
clone_size: NA
v_call: TRBV7-9
cdr3_nt: TGTGCCAGCGGACCCTGGACGGATACGCAGTATTTT
cdr3_aa: CASGPWTDTQYF

j_call: TRBJ1-2
d_call: NA
clone_size: NA
v_call: TRBV7-3
cdr3_nt: TGTGCCAGCCCTCGCGATGGCTACACCTTC
cdr3_aa: CASPRDGYTF

j_call: TRBJ2-1
d_call: TRBD2
clone_size: NA
v_call: TRBV10-3
cdr3_nt: TGTGCCATCAGTCTTAGCGGGAGGGCCCTGGGTGAGCAGTTCTTC
cdr3_aa: CAISLSGRALGEQFF

j_call: TRBJ2-5
d_call: TRBD2
clone_size: NA
v_call: TRBV5-1
cdr3_nt: TGCGCCAGCAGGGGACTAGGGAGCCAAGAGACCCAGTACTTC
cdr3_aa: CASRGLGSQETQYF

j_call: TRBJ1-3
d_call: NA
clone_size: NA
v_call: TRBV18
cdr3_nt: TGTGCCAGCTCACAGACGGACCCAGTGATGCGAAACACCATATATTTT
cdr3_aa: CASSQTDPVMRNTIYF

j_call: TRBJ2-5
d_call: NA
clone_size: NA
v_call: TRBV12-5
cdr3_nt: TGTGCTAGTGCCCCGACAGGTTCCGCGACCCAGTACTTC
cdr3_aa: CASAPTGSATQYF

j_call: TRBJ1-2
d_call: TRBD1
clone_size: few
v_call: TRBV4-2
cdr3_nt: TGTGCCAGCAGCCACAGGACAGGGGATGGCTACACCTTC
cdr3_aa: CASSHRTGDGYTF